Included here is one T cell receptor (beta chain) sequence, with context. TCRdb independently ran MiXCR on the RT-PCR reads; one entry per CDR3 protein. The sample holds hundreds of thousands of distinct CDR3 sequences, about 14% seen once. The germline V and J ends were trimmed by 4 bases and 12 bases, with 19 bases remaining between them. CDR3 length: 14 amino acids. From germline, CDR1 is SGHDT and CDR2 YYEEEE. Input material: memory CD4+ T cells from blood. This chain joins TRBV5-6 and TRBJ1-4, with D possibly being TRBD1 (5 bases). This receptor was identified in a female donor in good health, serving as a healthy control. The chain's CDR3 is CASSIGGVQSELFF. The CDR3 DNA sequence: TGTGCCAGCAGCATTGGGGGAGTCCAATCGGAACTGTTTTTT.